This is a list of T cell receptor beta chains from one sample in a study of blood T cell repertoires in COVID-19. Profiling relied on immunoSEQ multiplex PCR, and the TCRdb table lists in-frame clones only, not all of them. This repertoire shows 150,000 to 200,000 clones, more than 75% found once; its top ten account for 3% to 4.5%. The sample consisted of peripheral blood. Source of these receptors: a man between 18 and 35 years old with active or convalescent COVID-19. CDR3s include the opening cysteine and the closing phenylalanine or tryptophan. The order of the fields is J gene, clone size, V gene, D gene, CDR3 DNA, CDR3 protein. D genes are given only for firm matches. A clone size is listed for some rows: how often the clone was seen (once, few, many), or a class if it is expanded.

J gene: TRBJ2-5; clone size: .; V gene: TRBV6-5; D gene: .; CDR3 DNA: TGTGCCAGCAACGGGGGTGCCAACTTCCAAGAGACCCAGTACTTC; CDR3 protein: CASNGGANFQETQYF
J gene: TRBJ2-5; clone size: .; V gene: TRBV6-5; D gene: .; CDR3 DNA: TGTGCCAGCAGTTACTCGACAGGCCACGCATCAACCCAGTACTTC; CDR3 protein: CASSYSTGHASTQYF
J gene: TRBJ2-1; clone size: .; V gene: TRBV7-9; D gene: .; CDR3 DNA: TGTGCCAGCAGCCACCCTCGTTTTGAGGGTTTGGTCTACAATGAGCAGTTCTTC; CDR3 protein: CASSHPRFEGLVYNEQFF
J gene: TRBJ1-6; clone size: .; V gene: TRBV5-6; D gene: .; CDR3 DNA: TGTGCCAGCAGCTTGGGGGCCTCAGCTTCACCCCTCCACTTT; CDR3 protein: CASSLGASASPLHF
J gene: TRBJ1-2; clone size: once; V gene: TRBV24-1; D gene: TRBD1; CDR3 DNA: TGTGCCACCAGTGCTACAGGGGGGGATGGCTACACCTTC; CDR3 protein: CATSATGGDGYTF
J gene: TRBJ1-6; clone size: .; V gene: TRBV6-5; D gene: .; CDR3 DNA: TGTGCCAGCCGGGGGGGGGTGTCAAATTCACCCCTCCACTTT; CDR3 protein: CASRGGVSNSPLHF
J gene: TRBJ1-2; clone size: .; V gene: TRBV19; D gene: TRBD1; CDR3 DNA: TGTGCCAGCCGCGTTGGGACAGGGTCAATCTATGGCTACACCTTC; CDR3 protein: CASRVGTGSIYGYTF
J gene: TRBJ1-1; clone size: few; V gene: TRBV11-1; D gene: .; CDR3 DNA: TGTGCCAGCAGGGTAAGTGGCAACACTGAAGCTTTCTTT; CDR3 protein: CASRVSGNTEAFF
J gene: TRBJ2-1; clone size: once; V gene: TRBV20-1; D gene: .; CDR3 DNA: TGCAGTGCTAGTATTGGTGGCACCGGCCAGGGGGGTGAGCAGTTCTTC; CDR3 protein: CSASIGGTGQGGEQFF
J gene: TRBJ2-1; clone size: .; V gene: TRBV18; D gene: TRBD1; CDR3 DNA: TGTGCCAGCTCACCGCCGGGACAGGGACCTTCCAATGAGCAGTTCTTC; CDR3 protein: CASSPPGQGPSNEQFF
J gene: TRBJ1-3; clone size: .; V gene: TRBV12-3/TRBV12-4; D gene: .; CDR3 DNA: TGTGCCAGCAGTTTTAGTGGAAACACCATATATTTT; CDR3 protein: CASSFSGNTIYF
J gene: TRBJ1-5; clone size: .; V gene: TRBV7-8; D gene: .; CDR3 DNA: TGTGCCAGCAGCTTAGTGCGGGGCCCTGGCAATCAGCCCCAGCATTTT; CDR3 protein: CASSLVRGPGNQPQHF
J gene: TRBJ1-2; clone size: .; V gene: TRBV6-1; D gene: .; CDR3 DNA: TGTGCCAGCAGTGAAGGGCAAATTTATGGCTACACCTTC; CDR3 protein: CASSEGQIYGYTF
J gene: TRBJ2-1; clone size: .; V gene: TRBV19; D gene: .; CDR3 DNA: TGTGCCAGTAGTATATATGGGGCGTACAATGAGCAGTTCTTC; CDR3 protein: CASSIYGAYNEQFF
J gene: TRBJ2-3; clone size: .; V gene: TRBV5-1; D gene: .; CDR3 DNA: TGCGCCAGCAGGAACGGTGGGCTCACAGATACGCAGTATTTT; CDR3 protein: CASRNGGLTDTQYF
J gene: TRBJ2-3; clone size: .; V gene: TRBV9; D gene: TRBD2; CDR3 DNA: TGTGCCAGCAGCGAGGGGACTAGGCCTCATGGTACGCAGTATTTT; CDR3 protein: CASSEGTRPHGTQYF
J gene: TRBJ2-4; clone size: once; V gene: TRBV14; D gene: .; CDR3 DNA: TGTGCCAGCAGCCGCCCCGGGGAAAACATTCAGTACTTC; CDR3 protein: CASSRPGENIQYF
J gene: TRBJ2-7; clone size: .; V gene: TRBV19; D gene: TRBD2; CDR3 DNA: TGTGCCAGTAGTGCGGTTAGCGGGTCTTCCTACGAGCAGTACTTC; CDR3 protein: CASSAVSGSSYEQYF
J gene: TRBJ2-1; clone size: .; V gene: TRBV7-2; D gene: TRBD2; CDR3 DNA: TGTGCCAGCAGCTCGGGACTAGCGGGAGACGCCATCTTCTACAATGAGCAGTTCTTC; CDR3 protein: CASSSGLAGDAIFYNEQFF
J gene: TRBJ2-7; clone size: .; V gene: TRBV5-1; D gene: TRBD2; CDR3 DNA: TGCGCCAGCAGCTACGGGACTAGCGGGAAAGGATTCTCCTACGAGCAGTACTTC; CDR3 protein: CASSYGTSGKGFSYEQYF
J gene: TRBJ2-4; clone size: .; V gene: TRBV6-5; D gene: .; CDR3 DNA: TGTGCCAGCACCGAGGGAAACATTCAGTACTTC; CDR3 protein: CASTEGNIQYF
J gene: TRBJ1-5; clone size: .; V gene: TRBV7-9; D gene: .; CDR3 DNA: TGTGCCAGCAGCTTAGAAACAGACCCGCGTGCGCCCCAGCATTTT; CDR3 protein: CASSLETDPRAPQHF
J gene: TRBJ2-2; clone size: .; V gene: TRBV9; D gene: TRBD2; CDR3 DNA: TGTGCCAGCAGCGTAGGACTAGCGGGAGGTAACACCGGGGAGCTGTTTTTT; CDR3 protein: CASSVGLAGGNTGELFF
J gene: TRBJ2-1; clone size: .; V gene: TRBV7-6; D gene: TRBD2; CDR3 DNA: TGTGCCAGCAGCTTGGGACTAGCGGGGACTTCCGAGAATGAGCAGTTCTTC; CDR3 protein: CASSLGLAGTSENEQFF
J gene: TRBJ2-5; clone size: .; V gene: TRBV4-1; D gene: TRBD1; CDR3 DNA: TGCGCCAGCAGCCTTGGACAGGGAGAGGAGACCCAGTACTTC; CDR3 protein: CASSLGQGEETQYF
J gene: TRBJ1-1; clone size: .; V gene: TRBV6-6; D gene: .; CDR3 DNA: TGTGCCAGCAGTTACTCCGGGGGGACTGAAGCTTTCTTT; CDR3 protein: CASSYSGGTEAFF
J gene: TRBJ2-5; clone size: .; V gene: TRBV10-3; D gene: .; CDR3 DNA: TGTGCCATCAGTGGATCGGAGGAGACCCAGTACTTC; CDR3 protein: CAISGSEETQYF
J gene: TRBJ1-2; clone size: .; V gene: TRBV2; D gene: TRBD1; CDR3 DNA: TGTGCCAGCAGGACAGGGGGGGTAGGGTATGGCTACACCTTC; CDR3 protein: CASRTGGVGYGYTF
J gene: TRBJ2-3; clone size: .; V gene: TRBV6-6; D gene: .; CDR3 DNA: TGTGCCAGCTCCTCCCGCGGGGCCCGCGGGGATACGCAGTATTTT; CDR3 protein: CASSSRGARGDTQYF
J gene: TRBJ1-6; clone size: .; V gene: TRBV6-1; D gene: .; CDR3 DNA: TGTGCCAGCAGTGAAACTACAGACGGACTTTCACCCCTCCACTTT; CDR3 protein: CASSETTDGLSPLHF
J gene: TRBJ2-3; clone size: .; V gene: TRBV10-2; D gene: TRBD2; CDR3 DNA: TGCGCCAGCAGTGTCAGCGGGGACAGCACAGATACGCAGTATTTT; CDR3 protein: CASSVSGDSTDTQYF
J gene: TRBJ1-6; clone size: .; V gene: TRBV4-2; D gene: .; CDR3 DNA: TGTGCCAGCAGCCAAGATATGACCGCGAGCGGTAGCTCCTATAATTCACCCCTCCACTTT; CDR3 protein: CASSQDMTASGSSYNSPLHF
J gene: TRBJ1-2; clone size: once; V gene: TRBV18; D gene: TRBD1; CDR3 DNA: TGTGCCAGCTCACCCGGACAGGGACTGAACTATGGCTACACCTTC; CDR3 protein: CASSPGQGLNYGYTF
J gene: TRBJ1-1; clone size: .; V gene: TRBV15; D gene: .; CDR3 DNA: TGTGCCATCCCACCACCGCAGGTGGCCACTGAAGCTTTCTTT; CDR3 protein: CAIPPPQVATEAFF
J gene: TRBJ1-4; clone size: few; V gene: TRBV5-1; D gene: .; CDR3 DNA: TGCGCCAGCAGCCTTCCAGGGGTAGCGACTAATGAAAAACTGTTTTTT; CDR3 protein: CASSLPGVATNEKLFF
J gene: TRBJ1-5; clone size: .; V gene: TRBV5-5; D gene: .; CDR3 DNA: TGTGCCAGCAGCTTGGCGGGGAGTCAGCCCCAGCATTTT; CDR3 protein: CASSLAGSQPQHF
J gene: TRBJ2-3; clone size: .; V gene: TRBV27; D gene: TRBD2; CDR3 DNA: TGTGCCAGCAGTGTCACCCTAGCGGGTACAGATACGCAGTATTTT; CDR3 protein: CASSVTLAGTDTQYF
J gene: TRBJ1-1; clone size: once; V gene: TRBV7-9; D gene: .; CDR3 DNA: TGTGCCAGCAGTCCGGCGTACAGCGGCACTGAAGCTTTCTTT; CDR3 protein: CASSPAYSGTEAFF
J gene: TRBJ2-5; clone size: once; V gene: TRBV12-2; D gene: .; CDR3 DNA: TGTGCAAGTCGATCAAGGGGGGGACAAGAGACCCAGTACTTC; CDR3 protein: CASRSRGGQETQYF
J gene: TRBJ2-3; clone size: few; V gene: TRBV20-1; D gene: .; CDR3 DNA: TGCAGTGCTAGTCCCCTAGTGGTCACAGATACGCAGTATTTT; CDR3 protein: CSASPLVVTDTQYF
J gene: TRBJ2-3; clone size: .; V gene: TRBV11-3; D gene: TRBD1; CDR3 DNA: TGTGCCAGCAGCTCGGACAGGGTTGGGCAGTATTTT; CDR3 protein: CASSSDRVGQYF
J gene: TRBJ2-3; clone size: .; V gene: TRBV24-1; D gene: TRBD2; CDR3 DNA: TGTGCCACCGGGACTAGCGCCACAGATACGCAGTATTTT; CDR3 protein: CATGTSATDTQYF
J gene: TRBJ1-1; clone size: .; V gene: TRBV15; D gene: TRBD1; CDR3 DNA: TGTGCCACCAGCAGCAGGACAGGGGTTGAAGCTTTCTTT; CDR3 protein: CATSSRTGVEAFF
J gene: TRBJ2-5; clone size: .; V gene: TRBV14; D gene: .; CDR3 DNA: TGTGCCAGCAGCCAAAATAGCGGCATAAGGGCAGAGACCCAGTACTTC; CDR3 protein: CASSQNSGIRAETQYF
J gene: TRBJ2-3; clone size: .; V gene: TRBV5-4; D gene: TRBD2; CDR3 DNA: TGTGCCAGCAGCCAGGGACTAGCGGCAGATACGCAGTATTTT; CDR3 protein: CASSQGLAADTQYF
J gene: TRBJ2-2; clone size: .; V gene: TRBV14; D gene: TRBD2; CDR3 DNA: TGTGCCAGCAGCCAAGGACGACTAGCGCGGGCCGGGGAGCTGTTTTTT; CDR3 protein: CASSQGRLARAGELFF
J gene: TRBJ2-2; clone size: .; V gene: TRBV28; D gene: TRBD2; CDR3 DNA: TGTGCCAGCAGTGAAGCGGGGGGGCGGACCGGGGAGCTGTTTTTT; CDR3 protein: CASSEAGGRTGELFF
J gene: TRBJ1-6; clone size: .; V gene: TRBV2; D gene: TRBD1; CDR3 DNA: TGTGCCAGCAGAGCCGACAGGGTGGGAGCCAATTCACCCCTCCACTTT; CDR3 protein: CASRADRVGANSPLHF
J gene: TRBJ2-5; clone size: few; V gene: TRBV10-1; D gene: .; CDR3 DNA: TGCGCCAGCAGTGAGTCTCGGGTAGCGGAGACCCAGTACTTC; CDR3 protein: CASSESRVAETQYF
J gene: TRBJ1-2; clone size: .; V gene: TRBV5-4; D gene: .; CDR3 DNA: TGTGCCAGCAGCTGGGACACGAATACTAACTATGGCTACACCTTC; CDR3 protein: CASSWDTNTNYGYTF
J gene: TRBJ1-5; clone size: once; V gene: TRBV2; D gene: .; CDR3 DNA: TGTGCCAGCAGTGACGGGGAGGGGGGTCAGCCCCAGCATTTT; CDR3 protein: CASSDGEGGQPQHF
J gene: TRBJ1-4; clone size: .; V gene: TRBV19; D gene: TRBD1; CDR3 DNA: TGTGCCAGTAGCATCCAGCTAGGGACAGGGAATAATGAAAAACTGTTTTTT; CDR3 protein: CASSIQLGTGNNEKLFF
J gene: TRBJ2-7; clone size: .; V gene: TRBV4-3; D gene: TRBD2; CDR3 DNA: TGCGCCAGCAGCCAAGACTTGAGTCTAGCGGTCTCCTACGAGCAGTACTTC; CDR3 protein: CASSQDLSLAVSYEQYF
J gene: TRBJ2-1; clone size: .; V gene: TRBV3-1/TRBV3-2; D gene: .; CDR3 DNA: TGTGCCAGCAGCCAAGAAGAGTATGGTGAGCAGTTCTTC; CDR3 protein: CASSQEEYGEQFF